This record covers a single TCR beta chain. What it recognizes is unknown. Germline CDR1 SGDLS, CDR2 YYNGEE. Trimming pared 0 bases from V and 3 bases from J, leaving 4 bases between. The CDR3 consists of 13 residues. The data are from a study of shared clonotypes between healthy human individuals. Study conclusions and caveats: Naive subsets tended to show greater estimated richness than memory subsets. Despite large depth, sorted-subset datasets appeared incompletely sequenced. Unshared clonotypes carried lower generation probabilities than those common to all four donors.

TCRdb's copy holds only in-frame clones and misses some; the assay was immunoSEQ multiplex PCR. The data show approximately 1,000,000 clones, with around three quarters seen just once and 0.89% held by the top ten. The genes are TRBV9 and TRBJ1-5; no reliable D call. The sequenced sample consisted of memory CD4+ T cells from PBMCs. Subset specified: CD45RA-negative fraction. This receptor was taken from a young man in good health. Some clones in this sample may be carry-over from other donors' samples. CDR3 bases: TGTGCCAGCAGCGTAGATGCCAATCAGCCCCAGCATTTT. This sequence encodes CASSVDANQPQHF.